This T cell receptor (beta chain) was identified during a study of CD8 T cells in ankylosing spondylitis. Making use of molecular barcodes, quantitative 5'-RACE generated TCR beta libraries. A single record per CDR3 protein comes from TCRdb applying MiXCR to the 5' RACE reads. This table has hundreds of thousands of distinct CDR3 sequences, roughly 13% appearing once. Study-level results: Within matched ankylosing spondylitis synovial fluid, disease-linked clones were reportedly significantly enriched. In ankylosing spondylitis blood, a motif of roughly 8 highly homologous TCR beta variants appeared characteristic. CD8+ disease-linked clones were present at relatively low frequencies in blood.

This clonotype was found a few times. Its antigen is not identified. This clonotype was obtained from a male donor with ankylosing spondylitis. Sequencing was performed on blood, either unsorted or a sorted T cell fraction (not recorded which).

The CDR3 spells CASRPGSSDEKLFF. The CDR3 DNA sequence: TGCGCCAGCAGGCCCGGTTCGTCCGATGAAAAACTGTTTTTT. The rearrangement links TRBV5-1 to TRBJ1-4; D ambiguous. The CDR3 has 14 amino acids. From germline, CDR1 is SGHRS and CDR2 YFSETQ. The V end lost 5 bases, the J end lost 6 bases, and 14 bases lay between the germline ends.